What follows are 9 T cell receptor beta chains derived from one specimen sequenced in a study of blood T cell repertoires in COVID-19 (dated by TCRdb to 2020 to 2021). Libraries were constructed by the immunoSEQ multiplex PCR assay. This immuneACCESS table, as held by TCRdb, lists in-frame sequences with V and J called but not all clones. Of the missing ones, under half trace to an unresolved V gene in checked studies; the others have no known cause. Present in this sample are about 270,000 clones, about nine tenths of which were seen just once. The top ten constitute about 2.3% of the sample. Sequenced sample: PBMCs or T cells enriched from blood (not recorded which). All receptors come from a woman aged 40 to 50 with acute COVID-19.

The rearrangement uses TRBV5-1 and TRBJ1-6; unclear D gene. The CDR3 totals 14 residues. Trimming removed 0 bases from V and 9 bases from J, with 10 bases in between. Germline V gene data show CDR1 as SGHRS and CDR2 as YFSETQ. The CDR3 loop is CASSLAGFGSPLHF. The CDR3, as DNA: TGCGCCAGCAGCTTGGCCGGTTTTGGTTCACCCCTCCACTTT.

This sequence joins TRBV11-3 and TRBJ1-2, with D possibly being TRBD1 (5 bases). In germline, CDR1 is SGHNT, CDR2 YENEEA. The length of the CDR3 is 14 residues. Trimming took 1 base from V and 8 from J, leaving 14 bases between them. The CDR3 loop reads CASSLVGQGYGYTF. In DNA, the CDR3 is TGTGCCAGCAGCTTAGTAGGCCAGGGCTACGGCTACACCTTC.

The rearrangement uses TRBV12-3 or TRBV12-4 and TRBJ2-3; 9 nucleotides match TRBD2. The V segment lost 2 bases and the J segment 8 bases; nucleotides outside the gene matches: 2. The CDR3 has 13 amino acids. CDR3: CASSLSSGVTQYF. The CDR3, as DNA: TGTGCCAGCAGTTTATCTAGCGGGGTTACGCAGTATTTT.

This chain uses TRBV4-2 with TRBJ1-1; possible D gene TRBD1, 6 bases. With 2 bases removed from V and 3 bases from J, the gap between germline ends came to 7 bases. Per the germline V gene, CDR1 is LGHNA and CDR2 is YNFKEQ. The CDR3 extends over 13 amino acids. This CDR3 reads CASSQRTDTEAFF. The CDR3 DNA reads as TGTGCCAGCAGCCAAAGGACAGACACTGAAGCTTTCTTT.

This chain links TRBV7-2 with TRBJ2-1; D is uncertain. V was clipped by 1 base and J by 2 bases, with 12 bases between them. CDR3 length: 16 amino acids. CDR1 is SGHTA and CDR2 is FQGNSA in the germline V gene. The CDR3 spells CASSLGSGSTYNEQFF. The CDR3 DNA reads as TGTGCCAGCAGCTTAGGGTCGGGTAGCACCTACAATGAGCAGTTCTTC.

The chain combines TRBV19 with TRBJ1-2; D gene unclear. CDR1 is LNHDA, CDR2 SQIVND, per germline (reference sequence). The germline V and J ends were trimmed by 3 bases and 3 bases, with 14 bases remaining between them. The CDR3 is 15 residues long. The CDR3 protein is CASSISEEGHYGYTF. The CDR3 nucleotides are TGTGCCAGTAGTATCTCGGAAGAGGGCCACTATGGCTACACCTTC. Using reference TRBV19 and TRBJ1-2 for the parts outside the CDR3, the full variable domain is DGGITQSPKYLFRKEGQNVTLSCEQNLNHDAMYWYRQDPGQGLRLIYYSQIVNDFQKGDIAEGYSVSREKKESFPLTVTSAQKNPTAFYLCASSISEEGHYGYTFGSGTRLTVV.

V is TRBV2 and J is TRBJ1-2, with 9 positions matching TRBD1. V dropped 6 bases and J dropped 4; count of bases not matched to a gene: 6. The length of the CDR3 is 14 residues. CDR1 is SNHLY and CDR2 is FYNNEI in the germline V gene. The CDR3 coding sequence is TGTGCCAGCAGACTAGAACAGGGGGCCTATGGCTACACCTTC. Amino acids: CASRLEQGAYGYTF.

This rearrangement joins TRBV13 to TRBJ2-5; TRBD2 aligns across 9 bases. V dropped 5 bases and J dropped 4; count of bases not matched to a gene: 8. CDR1 is PRHDT, CDR2 FYEKMQ, per germline (reference sequence). This CDR3 contains 15 residues. DNA for the CDR3: TGTGCCAGCAGCCCCGCGGGGGGGCCCAGAGAGACCCAGTACTTC. Its translation is CASSPAGGPRETQYF.

The chain employs TRBV5-1 and TRBJ1-1; 7 bases match TRBD1. This CDR3 has 14 amino acids. Germline CDR1 reads SGHRS; CDR2 reads YFSETQ. V lost 4 bases to trimming and J lost 6 bases; unmatched junction nucleotides: 9. CDR3 region: CASSDRQGVAEAFF. In DNA form, the CDR3 reads TGCGCCAGCAGCGACCGACAGGGAGTCGCTGAAGCTTTCTTT.